This TCR beta chain was identified during a study of shared clonotypes between healthy human individuals. General study findings and limits: On the whole, naive subsets had larger estimated richness than memory subsets had. Clonotypes that were shared across a handful of donors made up about 5.1% of naive CD4 clonotypes.

Assay execution proceeded at the deep level. The protocol was immunoSEQ multiplex PCR, while the TCRdb copy is restricted to in-frame clones and leaves out a portion. The sample carries roughly 850,000 clones, approximately 96% recorded once. CD45RO-negative, CCR7-positively selected cells formed the naive CD8 fraction, excluding terminally differentiated effector memory CD45RA+ cells. Note on this clone: Its antigen is undetermined. The junction does not match germline at one end; this may be a read error.

The sample was naive CD8+ T cells sorted from blood. The clonotype comes from a man younger than 45 in good health.

The CDR3: CANSLGLGASSYNEQFF. The CDR3 region has the DNA TGTGCCAACAGCTTAGGTTTGGGGGCAAGCTCCTACAATGAGCAGTTCTTC. V gene TRBV11-2 combines with J gene TRBJ2-1; a possible D gene is TRBD1 (6 bases). CDR3 length equals 17 residues. In germline, CDR1 is SGHAT, CDR2 FQNNGV.